The 12 T cell receptor beta chains reported below all come from one sample, sequenced in a study of blood T cell repertoires in COVID-19. Repertoires were generated with immunoSEQ multiplex PCR, while TCRdb's copy carries only in-frame clones and drops some. Here the sample spans some 350,000 clones, 89% being singletons. Specimen: peripheral blood. The origin of the receptors is a woman in her thirties with COVID-19, enrolled during active disease.

This clone was seen once. The same CDR3 also results from other DNA sequences found in this sample. The chain joins TRBV10-3 to TRBJ2-5; the D gene is possibly TRBD1 (5 bases). V lost 5 bases, J lost 4 bases, and 8 bases lay in between. Germline V gene data show CDR1 as ENHRY and CDR2 as SYGVKD. The CDR3 has 12 residues. CDR3 DNA: TGTGCCATCAGTCAGGGTGGAGAGACCCAGTACTTC. Translating it yields CAISQGGETQYF.

The rearrangement joins TRBV3-1 (or the pseudogene TRBV3-2) to TRBJ2-3; 8 positions match TRBD2. The germline V gene encodes CDR1 LGHDT and CDR2 YNNKEL (reference sequence). The CDR3 extends over 14 amino acids. With V trimmed by 2 bases and J by 3 bases, 1 base remained unmatched. CDR3 DNA sequence: TGTGCCAGCAGCCAAACTAGCGGAACAGATACGCAGTATTTT. This encodes CASSQTSGTDTQYF.

This chain joins TRBV5-1 and TRBJ1-1; 7 nucleotides match TRBD1. Unmatched junction bases numbered 7, after V lost 1 base and J lost 1 base. The CDR3 totals 16 residues. Germline CDR1 SGHRS, CDR2 YFSETQ. The CDR3, as DNA: TGCGCCAGCAGCTTGCTCGGGACAGCCACGAACACTGAAGCTTTCTTT. It translates to CASSLLGTATNTEAFF.

The V and J genes are TRBV28 and TRBJ1-6; no clear D gene. Trimming left V 6 bases short and J 9 bases short, with 21 bases between. The CDR3 loop spans 16 amino acids. Germline CDR1 MDHEN, CDR2 SYDVKM. The DNA for the CDR3 is TGTGCCAGCAGCCAGTACGTGGAGCCCGGAATTTCACCCCTCCACTTT. Protein: CASSQYVEPGISPLHF.

V is TRBV28 and J is TRBJ2-2, with 8 bases matching TRBD1. V lost 4 bases and J lost 1; bases outside the gene matches: 2. The V gene's germline CDR1 is MDHEN and CDR2 SYDVKM. The CDR3 is 15 residues long. The DNA for the CDR3 is TGTGCCAGCAGTTCAGGACAGGGGAACACCGGGGAGCTGTTTTTT. It specifies CASSSGQGNTGELFF.

The chain carries TRBV6-5 and TRBJ1-2; D is unresolved. Trimming pared 5 bases from V and 7 bases from J, leaving 8 bases between. Germline values: CDR1 MNHEY, CDR2 SVGAGI. The CDR3 totals 11 residues. The CDR3 is CASSTRGGYTF. CDR3 nucleotides: TGTGCCAGCAGTACTAGAGGTGGCTACACCTTC.

The V call is TRBV30, the J call TRBJ2-5; 10 bases align to TRBD1. There are 12 residues in the CDR3. CDR1 and CDR2 (germline): GTSNPN, SVGIG (reference sequence). J lost 9 bases, V lost 2 bases, and 3 bases had no gene match. The CDR3 DNA reads as TGTGCCTGGAGTAGGGGGACAGGGGCCCAGTACTTC. Translation gives CAWSRGTGAQYF.

This clone has more than one count but fewer than ten. V usage is TRBV27 and J usage is TRBJ2-7; 10 nucleotides line up with TRBD1. The CDR3 has 13 amino acids. Germline CDR1 reads MNHEY; CDR2 reads SMNVEV (reference sequence). V dropped 7 bases and J dropped 5; count of bases not matched to a gene: 5. The CDR3: CASKDRGFDEQYF. In nucleotides, the CDR3 is TGTGCCAGCAAGGACAGGGGGTTCGACGAGCAGTACTTC.

The rearrangement links TRBV6-2 or TRBV6-3 to TRBJ1-5; possible D gene TRBD1, 6 bases. CDR1 and CDR2 from the germline V gene are MNHEY and SVGEGT. The CDR3 consists of 13 residues. With 6 bases removed from V and 6 bases from J, the gap between germline ends came to 12 bases. The CDR3 spells CASSKGEGQPQHF. As DNA, the CDR3 is TGTGCCAGCAGCAAGGGGGAAGGTCAGCCCCAGCATTTT.

The CDR3 loop reads CASSLGPSGSDDRSYNEQFF. Here the CDR3 DNA reads TGTGCCAGCAGTTTGGGCCCTAGCGGGAGCGACGATCGCTCCTACAATGAGCAGTTCTTC. This chain joins TRBV28 and TRBJ2-1; 10 bases map to TRBD2. J was trimmed by 0 bases and V by 3 bases; bases with no gene match: 14. Germline V gives CDR1 MDHEN, CDR2 SYDVKM. The length of the CDR3 is 20 residues.

The chain's CDR3 is CASRRTGGNEQFF. CDR3 in DNA: TGTGCCAGCAGGAGAACAGGGGGCAATGAGCAGTTCTTC. The V and J genes are TRBV5-6 and TRBJ2-1, with 8 bases lining up with TRBD1. The CDR3 has 13 residues. Trimming took 5 bases from V and 6 from J; bases not matched to a gene: 4. Germline V lookup: CDR1 SGHDT, CDR2 YYEEEE.

The CDR3 here is CASSYDYGQNYGYTF. CDR3 nucleotide sequence: TGTGCCAGCAGTTACGATTATGGACAGAACTATGGCTACACCTTC. The genes are TRBV6-5 and TRBJ1-2, with D possibly being TRBD1 (6 bases). Deletions cut 2 bases from V and 2 bases from J, with 12 bases between. The CDR3 length is 15 residues. The germline V gene has CDR1 MNHEY and CDR2 SVGAGI.